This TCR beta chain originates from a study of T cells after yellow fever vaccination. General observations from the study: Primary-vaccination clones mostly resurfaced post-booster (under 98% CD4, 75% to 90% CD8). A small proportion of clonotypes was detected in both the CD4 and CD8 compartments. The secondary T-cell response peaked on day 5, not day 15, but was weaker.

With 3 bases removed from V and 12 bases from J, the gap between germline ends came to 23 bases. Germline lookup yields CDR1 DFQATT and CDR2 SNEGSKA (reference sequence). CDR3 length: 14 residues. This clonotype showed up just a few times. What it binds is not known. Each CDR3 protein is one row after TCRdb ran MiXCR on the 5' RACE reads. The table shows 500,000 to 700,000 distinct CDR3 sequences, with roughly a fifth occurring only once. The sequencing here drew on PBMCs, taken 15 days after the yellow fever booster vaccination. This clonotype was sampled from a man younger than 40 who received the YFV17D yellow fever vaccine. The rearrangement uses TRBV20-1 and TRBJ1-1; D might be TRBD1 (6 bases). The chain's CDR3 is CSASSKVDREKTFF. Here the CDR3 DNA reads TGCAGTGCTAGTTCGAAAGTGGACAGAGAGAAAACTTTCTTT.